Below, 13 T cell receptor beta chains from the same sample are listed, as sequenced in a study of response to subunit inactivated influenza vaccine. MiXCR was run by TCRdb on the RT-PCR reads, yielding one entry per CDR3 protein. The table includes 750,000 to 850,000 distinct CDR3 sequences, about 18% detected once. This specimen was PBMCs from blood, taken around 5 days after vaccination. The receptors shown here come from a man aged 45-60 years who received an inactivated influenza vaccine.

The rearrangement uses TRBV6-1 and TRBJ2-7; 7 nucleotides line up with TRBD2. In germline, CDR1 is MNHNS, CDR2 SASEGT. V shed 3 bases, J shed 1 base, and the junction held 9 bases outside the gene matches. The CDR3 has 16 residues. DNA for the CDR3: TGTGCCAGCAGTGAGGAACCAGCGGGGATATCCTACGAGCAGTACTTC. Translation: CASSEEPAGISYEQYF.

The chain is built from TRBV11-2 and TRBJ2-1; 15 bases align to TRBD2. The CDR3 is made up of 20 amino acids. V shed 3 bases and J 4 bases; nucleotides not matched to a gene: 13. Germline V gives CDR1 SGHAT, CDR2 FQNNGV. CDR3 protein: CASSFSWTSGGAQTYNEQFF. In DNA, the CDR3 is TGTGCCAGCAGCTTTTCCTGGACTAGCGGGGGGGCCCAAACTTACAATGAGCAGTTCTTC.

This clonotype was found many times. This sequence joins TRBV5-1 and TRBJ2-2; TRBD1 matches 7 bases. Germline CDR1 reads SGHRS; CDR2 reads YFSETQ. The CDR3 extends over 16 amino acids. V trimming: 1 base; J trimming: 0 bases; junction bases outside the gene matches: 3. CDR3 amino acids: CASSLFGQANTGELFF. The CDR3 coding sequence is TGCGCCAGCAGCTTGTTCGGACAGGCGAACACCGGGGAGCTGTTTTTT. Complete variable domain (other parts from reference TRBV5-1 and TRBJ2-2): KAGVTQTPRYLIKTRGQQVTLSCSPISGHRSVSWYQQTPGQGLQFLFEYFSETQRNKGNFPGRFSGRQFSNSRSEMNVSTLELGDSALYLCASSLFGQANTGELFFGEGSRLTVL.

The V call is TRBV7-8, the J call TRBJ2-3; weak D call: TRBD2 (6 bases). CDR1 is SGHVS, CDR2 FQNEAQ, per germline. The V end lost 7 bases, the J end lost 0 bases, and 17 bases lay between the germline ends. CDR3 length equals 16 residues. The CDR3, as DNA: TGTGCCAGCACCGCCCTCGGAGGGCTAAGCACAGATACGCAGTATTTT. Translating gives CASTALGGLSTDTQYF. The variable domain in full, completed from reference TRBV7-8 and TRBJ2-3, reads GAGVSQSPRYKVAKRGQDVALRCDPISGHVSLFWYQQALGQGPEFLTYFQNEAQLDKSGLPSDRFFAERPEGSVSTLKIQRTQQEDSAVYLCASTALGGLSTDTQYFGPGTRLTVL.

The rearrangement uses TRBV24-1 and TRBJ2-2, with TRBD1 matching 11 bases. V gave up 1 base and J gave up 4 bases; unmatched junction bases: 10. Per germline, CDR1 KGHDR and CDR2 SFDVKD. The CDR3 runs 19 residues. CDR3 bases: TGTGCCACCAGTGATTTAGGGACAGGGGGGGCCACGAGCACCGGGGAGCTGTTTTTT. It is translated as CATSDLGTGGATSTGELFF.

V gene TRBV20-1 combines with J gene TRBJ2-5, with 9 bases aligning to TRBD1. The trim removed 1 base at V and 6 bases at J, leaving 6 bases unmatched. CDR1 and CDR2 from the germline V gene are DFQATT and SNEGSKA (reference sequence). This CDR3 is built from 14 residues. CDR3 sequence (DNA): TGCAGTGCTAGAGGCGGGACAGGGACGAAGACCCAGTACTTC. Amino acids: CSARGGTGTKTQYF.

This rearrangement joins TRBV19 to TRBJ2-4; D is unresolved. Per the germline V gene, CDR1 is LNHDA and CDR2 is SQIVND (reference sequence). V lost 5 bases to trimming and J lost 0 bases, with 11 bases between them. The CDR3 covers 15 residues. The CDR3 spells CASSGDLLAKNIQYF. The CDR3 region has the DNA TGTGCCAGTAGTGGAGATTTGTTAGCCAAAAACATTCAGTACTTC.

This clonotype occurred a few times. This rearrangement joins TRBV16 to TRBJ2-5; D perhaps matches TRBD1 (6 bases). This CDR3 spans 14 amino acids. From germline, CDR1 is KGHSY and CDR2 FQNENV. Trimming pared 4 bases from V and 2 bases from J, leaving 11 bases between. CDR3 region: CASSPRTEQETQYF. The CDR3 DNA sequence: TGTGCCAGCAGCCCGAGGACAGAACAAGAGACCCAGTACTTC.

The V and J genes are TRBV19 and TRBJ1-1, with D maybe TRBD1 (6 bases). The germline V gene encodes CDR1 LNHDA and CDR2 SQIVND (reference sequence). The CDR3 is 16 amino acids. Deletions cut 4 bases from V and 0 bases from J, with 15 bases between. This chain's CDR3 is CASSKTGTMMNTEAFF. For the CDR3, the DNA is TGTGCCAGTAGTAAAACCGGGACAATGATGAACACTGAAGCTTTCTTT.

This clonotype was counted only a few times. The rearrangement uses TRBV6-1 and TRBJ2-2; TRBD1 matches at 9 bases. J lost 6 bases, V lost 8 bases, and 7 bases had no gene match. CDR3 length: 14 amino acids. Per the germline V gene, CDR1 is MNHNS and CDR2 is SASEGT. The CDR3, as DNA: TGTGCCAGCTGCCGGGACAGGGTTCCCGGGGAGCTGTTTTTT. It codes for CASCRDRVPGELFF.

The J gene is TRBJ1-6, the V gene TRBV7-9; D may be TRBD1 (6 bases). The CDR3 extends over 14 amino acids. Germline lookup yields CDR1 SEHNR and CDR2 FQNEAQ (reference sequence). V was cut by 6 bases and J by 6 bases, with 12 bases left in between. DNA for the CDR3: TGTGCCAGCAGGTTCGACAGGAGTAATTCACCCCTCCACTTT. Amino acids: CASRFDRSNSPLHF.

The rearrangement joins TRBV7-9 to TRBJ2-7, with D possibly TRBD1 on 6 matching bases. Per germline, CDR1 SEHNR and CDR2 FQNEAQ (reference sequence). Between the trimmed V and J ends, which lost 3 bases and 4 bases, there was a span of 22 bases. The CDR3 runs to 17 residues. The CDR3 DNA sequence: TGTGCCAGCAGCTTTTGGGGCCAGCAGGGGACCGCGTACGAGCAGTACTTC. Translation: CASSFWGQQGTAYEQYF. The complete variable domain, with remaining parts taken from reference TRBV7-9 and TRBJ2-7, reads DTGVSQNPRHKITKRGQNVTFRCDPISEHNRLYWYRQTLGQGPEFLTYFQNEAQLEKSRLLSDRFSAERPKGSFSTLEIQRTEQGDSAMYLCASSFWGQQGTAYEQYFGPGTRLTVT.

This clonotype was detected many times. The V gene is TRBV7-2, the J gene TRBJ1-2; TRBD1 is a possible D gene (5 bases). From germline, CDR1 is SGHTA and CDR2 FQGNSA. Trimming removed 2 bases at V and 9 bases at J, with 16 bases between. This CDR3 spans 14 amino acids. In nucleotides, the CDR3 is TGTGCCAGCAGCTTATCCGAGGGGTCCTACCGCTACACCTTC. Translating gives CASSLSEGSYRYTF.